Presented here are 22 T cell receptor beta chains from one specimen sequenced in a study of blood T cell repertoires in COVID-19. Here immunoSEQ multiplex PCR was the method, and the copy in TCRdb shows in-frame clones only, minus some. The sample has fewer than 200,000 clones; around 80% are singletons. The sequencing input was PBMCs or T cells enriched from blood (not recorded which). These TCRs come from a man in his forties or fifties who had recovered from COVID-19.

This chain links TRBV3-1 (or the pseudogene TRBV3-2) with TRBJ1-1; D is perhaps TRBD1 (5 bases). The V gene's germline CDR1 is LGHDT and CDR2 YNNKEL (reference sequence). V was cut by 4 bases and J by 6 bases, with 12 bases left in between. The CDR3 has 13 amino acids. The CDR3 spells CASSRGREAEAFF. The CDR3, as DNA: TGTGCCAGCAGCCGAGGCAGGGAAGCTGAAGCTTTCTTT.

The chain uses TRBV12-3 or TRBV12-4 and TRBJ2-1, with a weak D call TRBD1 (6 bases). The germline V and J ends were trimmed by 2 bases and 10 bases, with 12 bases remaining between them. The length of the CDR3 is 13 residues. CDR3 sequence: CASSLMGAGEQFF. The CDR3 DNA reads as TGTGCCAGCAGTTTAATGGGGGCTGGAGAGCAGTTCTTC.

The V call is TRBV3-1 (or the pseudogene TRBV3-2), the J call TRBJ2-3, with 7 bases that match TRBD2. Losses at the gene ends were 5 bases for V and 1 base for J; bases not matched to a gene: 3. Germline lookup yields CDR1 LGHDT and CDR2 YNNKEL (reference sequence). The CDR3 extends over 14 amino acids. The CDR3 sequence is CASSGSGGTDTQYF. CDR3 bases: TGTGCCAGCAGCGGAAGCGGGGGCACAGATACGCAGTATTTT.

The chain couples TRBV6-5 to TRBJ1-2; 10 nucleotides match TRBD1. V was clipped by 5 bases and J by 4 bases; unmatched bases: 4. There are 14 residues in the CDR3. The germline V gene has CDR1 MNHEY and CDR2 SVGAGI. DNA for the CDR3: TGTGCCAGCAGTCTGGGACAGGGGATCTATGGCTACACCTTC. Translated: CASSLGQGIYGYTF.

This chain uses TRBV3-1 (or the pseudogene TRBV3-2) with TRBJ1-6, with 7 nucleotides matching TRBD1. This CDR3 comprises 13 residues. CDR1 and CDR2 from the germline V gene are LGHDT and YNNKEL (reference sequence). The J segment lost 13 bases and the V segment lost 3 bases, leaving 6 bases of the junction unmatched. As DNA, the CDR3 is TGTGCCAGCAGCCACACAGGGGCCTCGCCCCTCCACTTT. It specifies CASSHTGASPLHF.

This chain joins TRBV5-4 and TRBJ2-1; 8 bases are a match to TRBD1. This CDR3 is 14 amino acids long. Trimming removed 1 base from V and 7 bases from J; junction bases left unmatched: 4. Germline V CDR1 and CDR2: SGHNT, YYREEE (reference sequence). In DNA, the CDR3 is TGTGCCAGCAGCTTGAGGACAGGGCAAAATGAGCAGTTCTTC. Encoded protein: CASSLRTGQNEQFF.

The chain combines TRBV27 with TRBJ1-6; no clear D. Germline V gives CDR1 MNHEY, CDR2 SMNVEV (reference sequence). The CDR3 has 13 amino acids. V dropped 5 bases and J dropped 13 bases, with 15 bases sitting between them. CDR3 sequence: CASSRLTNAPLHF. The CDR3 bases are TGTGCCAGCAGTAGGCTGACAAACGCCCCCCTCCACTTT.

V is TRBV3-1 (or the pseudogene TRBV3-2) and J is TRBJ1-1; 7 bases align to TRBD1. Germline V gives CDR1 LGHDT, CDR2 YNNKEL (reference sequence). Trimming at V came to 7 bases and at J to 4 bases, leaving 9 bases not matched to a gene. The CDR3 is 14 residues long. CDR3 DNA: TGTGCCAGCACTGCACAGGGGTTGGGCACTGAAGCTTTCTTT. The encoded protein is CASTAQGLGTEAFF.

The chain combines TRBV5-1 with TRBJ2-7; D is unclear. Germline values: CDR1 SGHRS, CDR2 YFSETQ. The CDR3 totals 13 residues. V was clipped by 1 base and J by 2 bases, with 7 bases between them. In DNA form, the CDR3 reads TGCGCCAGCAGCTTGTTTAGCCCCTACGAGCAGTACTTC. Residues: CASSLFSPYEQYF.

The chain links TRBV13 to TRBJ2-2; D is perhaps TRBD1 (6 bases). CDR3 length: 15 residues. CDR1 PRHDT and CDR2 FYEKMQ come from the germline V gene (reference sequence). V lost 3 bases to trimming and J lost 6 bases, with 14 bases between them. As DNA, the CDR3 is TGTGCCAGCAGCTTCCCACAGGGTTTGGCCGGGGAGCTGTTTTTT. It is translated as CASSFPQGLAGELFF.

The rearrangement links TRBV6-5 to TRBJ1-5; 7 bases agree with TRBD1. There are 13 residues in the CDR3. The germline CDR1 and CDR2 sequences are MNHEY and SVGAGI. The CDR3 loop is CATRDRDNQPQHF. In nucleotides, the CDR3 is TGTGCTACTCGAGACAGGGACAATCAGCCCCAGCATTTT.

This rearrangement joins TRBV19 to TRBJ1-2; 8 nucleotides match TRBD1. Germline trimming cut 0 bases from V and 4 bases from J; bases unmatched to any gene: 4. The CDR3 runs to 15 residues. CDR1 and CDR2 from the germline V gene are LNHDA and SQIVND (reference sequence). In nucleotides, the CDR3 is TGTGCCAGTAGTATAGATTCAGGGGGCGGCTATGGCTACACCTTC. This sequence encodes CASSIDSGGGYGYTF.

V is TRBV7-2 and J is TRBJ2-2, with 7 nucleotides matching TRBD2. J gave up 0 bases and V 2 bases, and 3 bases lay outside the gene matches. The CDR3 covers 16 residues. The V gene's germline CDR1 is SGHTA and CDR2 FQGNSA. CDR3 bases: TGTGCCAGCAGCTTAATGGGGGGGACGAACACCGGGGAGCTGTTTTTT. Its protein product is CASSLMGGTNTGELFF. Together with reference TRBV7-2 and TRBJ2-2, the CDR3 gives the full variable domain: GAGVSQSPSNKVTEKGKDVELRCDPISGHTALYWYRQSLGQGLEFLIYFQGNSAPDKSGLPSDRFSAERTGGSVSTLTIQRTQQEDSAVYLCASSLMGGTNTGELFFGEGSRLTVL.

CDR3 in DNA: TGTGCCAGCAGCCCGGGACAGTCCTACGAGCAGTACTTC. Encoded protein: CASSPGQSYEQYF. The chain joins TRBV7-3 to TRBJ2-7; TRBD1 agrees at 7 bases. Germline CDR1 SGHTA, CDR2 FQGTGA. The CDR3 length is 13 residues. Germline trimming cut 5 bases from V and 1 base from J; bases unmatched to any gene: 2.

The chain employs TRBV4-2 and TRBJ1-2; 8 bases align to TRBD1. The CDR3 covers 16 residues. Germline assignment: CDR1 LGHNA and CDR2 YNFKEQ. J gave up 7 bases and V 4 bases, and 14 bases lay outside the gene matches. CDR3 loop: CASSPSSLGGQGGYTF. The CDR3 DNA reads TGTGCCAGCAGCCCTTCTTCCCTGGGAGGACAGGGTGGCTACACCTTC.

The chain couples TRBV5-5 to TRBJ2-7; the match to TRBD2 covers 8 bases. The CDR3 totals 14 residues. CDR1 is SGHKS, CDR2 YYEKEE, per germline (reference sequence). Trimming at V came to 2 bases and at J to 5 bases, leaving 6 bases not matched to a gene. CDR3 nucleotides: TGTGCCAGCAGCTTCGGGAGGGGTAACCACGAGCAGTACTTC. This codes for CASSFGRGNHEQYF.

This clone was counted a few times. The chain joins TRBV19 to TRBJ1-1, with TRBD1 matching over 7 bases. This CDR3 is 14 amino acids long. J lost 3 bases, V lost 6 bases, and 7 bases had no gene match. Germline CDR1 LNHDA, CDR2 SQIVND (reference sequence). As DNA, the CDR3 is TGTGCCAGTAGACCCGACAGGGACTACACTGAAGCTTTCTTT. Residues: CASRPDRDYTEAFF.

The chain employs TRBV7-9 and TRBJ2-5; D may be TRBD2 (6 bases). Germline V gene sequence: CDR1 SEHNR, CDR2 FQNEAQ (reference sequence). CDR3 length equals 16 residues. The V gene lost 4 bases and the J gene lost 1 base, with 16 bases spanning the gap. The CDR3 coding sequence is TGTGCCAGCAGCTGGGAAGAGGCACTAGCCCAAGAGACCCAGTACTTC. Amino acid sequence: CASSWEEALAQETQYF.

This clone was seen just once. DNA for the CDR3: TGTGCCAGCAGCCAAGGGGTAACAGAAACCAATTCACCCCTCCACTTT. Translation: CASSQGVTETNSPLHF. The chain carries TRBV3-1 (or the pseudogene TRBV3-2) and TRBJ1-6; D uncertain. The V end lost 1 base, the J end lost 7 bases, and 14 bases lay between the germline ends. Germline-derived CDR1 and CDR2 are LGHDT and YNNKEL (reference sequence). This CDR3 is built from 16 residues.

This clone was recorded only once. The chain is built from TRBV7-3 and TRBJ2-5, with TRBD1 matching 8 bases. CDR3 size: 16 residues. J was trimmed by 6 bases and V by 1 base; bases with no gene match: 10. Germline-derived CDR1 and CDR2 are SGHTA and FQGTGA. Written as DNA, the CDR3 is TGTGCCAGCAGCTTAAAAGGCAGGGGGCTGTGGAAGACCCAGTACTTC. The encoded protein is CASSLKGRGLWKTQYF.

This sequence joins TRBV4-3 and TRBJ2-1; 10 positions agree with TRBD2. The CDR3 runs 20 residues. Germline V CDR1 and CDR2: LGHNA, YSLEER. J lost 0 bases, V lost 1 base, and 12 bases had no gene match. CDR3 sequence reads: CASSQASPSGGSHSYNEQFF. In DNA form, the CDR3 reads TGCGCCAGCAGCCAAGCATCGCCTAGCGGGGGATCGCACTCCTACAATGAGCAGTTCTTC.

This chain links TRBV3-1 (or the pseudogene TRBV3-2) with TRBJ1-2; maybe TRBD1 (6 bases). Germline-derived CDR1 and CDR2 are LGHDT and YNNKEL (reference sequence). This CDR3 has 10 residues. The CDR3 bases are TGTGTCCAGGGGTTTTCTGGCTACACCTTC. Protein product: CVQGFSGYTF.